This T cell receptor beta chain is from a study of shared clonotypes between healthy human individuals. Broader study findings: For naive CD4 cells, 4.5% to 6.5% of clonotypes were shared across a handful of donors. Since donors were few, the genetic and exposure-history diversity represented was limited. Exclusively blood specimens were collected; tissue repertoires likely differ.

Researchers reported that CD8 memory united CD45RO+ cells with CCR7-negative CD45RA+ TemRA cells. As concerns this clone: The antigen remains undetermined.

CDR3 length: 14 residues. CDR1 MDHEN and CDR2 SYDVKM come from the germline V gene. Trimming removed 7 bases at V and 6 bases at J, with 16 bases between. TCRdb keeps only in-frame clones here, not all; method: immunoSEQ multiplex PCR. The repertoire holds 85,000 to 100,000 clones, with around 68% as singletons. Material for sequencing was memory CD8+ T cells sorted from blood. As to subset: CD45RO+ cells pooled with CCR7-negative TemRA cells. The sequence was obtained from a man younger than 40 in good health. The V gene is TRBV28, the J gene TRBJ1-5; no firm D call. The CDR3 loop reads CASIPLPGGQPQHF. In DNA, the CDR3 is TGTGCCAGCATTCCTCTCCCGGGCGGTCAGCCCCAGCATTTT.